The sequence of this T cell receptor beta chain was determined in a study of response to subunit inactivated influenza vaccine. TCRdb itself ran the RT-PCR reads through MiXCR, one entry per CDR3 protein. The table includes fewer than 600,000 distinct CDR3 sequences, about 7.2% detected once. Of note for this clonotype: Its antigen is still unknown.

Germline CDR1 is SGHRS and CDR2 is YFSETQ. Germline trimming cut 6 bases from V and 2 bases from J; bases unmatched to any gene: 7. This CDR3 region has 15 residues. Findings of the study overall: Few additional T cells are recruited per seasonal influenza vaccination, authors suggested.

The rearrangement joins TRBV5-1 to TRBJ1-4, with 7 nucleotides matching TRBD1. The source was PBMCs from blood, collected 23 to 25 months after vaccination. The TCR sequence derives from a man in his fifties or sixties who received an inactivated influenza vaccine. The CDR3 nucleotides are TGCGCCAGCACCATCGACAGGGTGACTAATGAAAAACTGTTTTTT. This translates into CASTIDRVTNEKLFF.